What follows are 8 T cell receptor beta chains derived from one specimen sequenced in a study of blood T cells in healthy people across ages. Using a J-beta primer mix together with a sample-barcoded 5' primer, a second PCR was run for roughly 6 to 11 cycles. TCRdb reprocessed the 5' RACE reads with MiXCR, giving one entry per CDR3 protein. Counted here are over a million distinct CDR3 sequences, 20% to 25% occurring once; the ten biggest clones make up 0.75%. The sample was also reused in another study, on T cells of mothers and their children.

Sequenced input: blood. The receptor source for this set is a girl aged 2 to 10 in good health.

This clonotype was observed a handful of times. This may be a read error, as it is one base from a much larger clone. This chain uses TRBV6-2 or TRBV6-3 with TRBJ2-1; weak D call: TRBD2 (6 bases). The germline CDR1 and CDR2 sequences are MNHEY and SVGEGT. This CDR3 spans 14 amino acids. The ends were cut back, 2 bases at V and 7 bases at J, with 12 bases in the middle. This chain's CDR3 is CASSYRLARNEQFF. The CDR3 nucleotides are TGTGCCAGCAGTTACCGGCTAGCGAGGAATGAGCAGTTCTTC.

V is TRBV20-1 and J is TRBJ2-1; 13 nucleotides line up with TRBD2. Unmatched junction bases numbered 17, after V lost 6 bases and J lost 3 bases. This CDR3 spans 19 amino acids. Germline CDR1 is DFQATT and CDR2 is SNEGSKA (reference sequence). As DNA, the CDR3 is TGCAGTGCCGATGTTGATGGGACTAGCGGGACCCCACTCTACAATGAGCAGTTCTTC. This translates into CSADVDGTSGTPLYNEQFF.

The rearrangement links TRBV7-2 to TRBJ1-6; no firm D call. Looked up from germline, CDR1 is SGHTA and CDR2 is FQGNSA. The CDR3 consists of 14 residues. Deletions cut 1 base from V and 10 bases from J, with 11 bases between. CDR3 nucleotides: TGTGCCAGCAGCTTAGATCGAGGTATCTCACCCCTCCACTTT. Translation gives CASSLDRGISPLHF.

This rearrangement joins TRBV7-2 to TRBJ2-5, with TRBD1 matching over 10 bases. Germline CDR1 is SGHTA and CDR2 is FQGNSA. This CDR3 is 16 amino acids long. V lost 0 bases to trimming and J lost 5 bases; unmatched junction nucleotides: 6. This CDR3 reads CASSLAPGGQGETQYF. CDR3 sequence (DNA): TGTGCCAGCAGCTTAGCGCCTGGGGGACAGGGGGAGACCCAGTACTTC.

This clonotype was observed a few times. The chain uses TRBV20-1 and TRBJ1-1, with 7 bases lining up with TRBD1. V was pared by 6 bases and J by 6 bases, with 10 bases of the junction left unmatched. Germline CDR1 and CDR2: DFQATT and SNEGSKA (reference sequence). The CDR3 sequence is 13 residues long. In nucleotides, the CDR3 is TGCAGTGCAACAACAGGGGTCGGGGCTGAAGCTTTCTTT. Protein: CSATTGVGAEAFF.

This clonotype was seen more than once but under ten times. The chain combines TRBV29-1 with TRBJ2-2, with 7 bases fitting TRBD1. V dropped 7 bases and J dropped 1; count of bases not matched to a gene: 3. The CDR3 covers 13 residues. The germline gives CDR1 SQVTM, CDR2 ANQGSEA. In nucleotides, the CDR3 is TGCAGCGCTTACAGGGGGAACACCGGGGAGCTGTTTTTT. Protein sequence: CSAYRGNTGELFF.

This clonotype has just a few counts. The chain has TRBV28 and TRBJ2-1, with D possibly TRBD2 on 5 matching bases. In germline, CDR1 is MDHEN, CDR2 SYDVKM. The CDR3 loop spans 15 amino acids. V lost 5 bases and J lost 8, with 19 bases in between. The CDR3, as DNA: TGTGCCAGCAGTACGCAGCGGTCGATAGGAGATGAGCAGTTCTTC. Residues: CASSTQRSIGDEQFF.

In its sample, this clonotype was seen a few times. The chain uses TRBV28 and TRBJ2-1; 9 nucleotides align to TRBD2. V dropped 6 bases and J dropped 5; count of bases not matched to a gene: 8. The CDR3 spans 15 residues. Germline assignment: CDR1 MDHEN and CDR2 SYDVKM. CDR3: CASRSTSGYNNEQFF. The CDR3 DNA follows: TGTGCCAGCAGATCAACTAGCGGGTACAACAATGAGCAGTTCTTC.